The sequence of this T cell receptor (beta chain) was determined in a study of OX40 agonist ivuxolimab in advanced cancers. About the full investigation: Ivuxolimab was a fully human IgG2 agonistic monoclonal antibody targeting the costimulatory receptor OX40 (CD134). Of the roughly 51 patients in dose escalation, about 20 had hepatocellular carcinoma, about 15 had melanoma, 9 had renal cell carcinoma and 9 had head and neck cancer. The paper reports the monotherapy dose-escalation portion (N ≈ 50 patients) of the phase I ivuxolimab trial. Intravenous ivuxolimab was administered to patients every 2 weeks at six dose levels: 0.01, 0.1, 0.3, 1.5, 3 and 10 mg/kg. In the dose-escalation cohort, 70% to 85% of patients were male, and the mean age was 60 years with a range of about 23 to 79. Prior anti-PD-1, anti-PD-L1 or anti-CTLA-4 therapy was permitted, and about two fifths of dose-escalation patients had received checkpoint inhibitors. Peripheral TCRbeta sequencing aimed to test whether ivuxolimab altered TCR sequence diversity and caused clonal T-cell expansion. Partial responses were achieved by three dose-escalation patients, of whom one had hepatocellular carcinoma and two had cutaneous melanoma. Overall study results and their limits: The antigen specificity of the peripheral T cells that underwent clonal expansion was not determined. Low levels of normalized T-cell clonal expansion were also shown by some nonresponding patients. After ivuxolimab, expanded clones were on average more numerous among CD8+ T cells than among CD4+ T cells. At doses of 0.1 to 3.0 mg/kg, clonal expansion of both CD4+ and CD8+ T cells in blood was seen between baseline and week 6. In the 0.1-3.0 mg/kg groups, partial responders were among the patients with the lowest normalized peripheral clonal expansion, particularly in CD8+ T cells.

Genomic DNA was extracted from sorted cells for sequencing of the TCRbeta CDR3 region. The immunoSEQ Assay was used to sequence the TCRbeta CDR3 regions. TCRdb retrieved this table from immuneACCESS and kept in-frame rearrangements only. Not all clones are present; in checked studies, unresolved V genes account for under half, and no reason is known for the remainder. This sample holds tens of thousands of clones; about 90% were observed only once. The top ten clonotypes cover approximately 3% of the sample. The trial excluded patients who had a history of autoimmune disease or who were on systemic immunosuppression. Peripheral blood for TCR sequencing was collected from all dose cohorts at baseline, on cycle 4 day 1, and on cycle 7 day 1. The samples were taken from a phase I, first-in-human, multicenter, open-label dose-escalation trial of ivuxolimab. Adults with locally advanced or metastatic melanoma, renal cell, hepatocellular, or head and neck squamous cell carcinoma were enrolled in the trial. Before TCR sequencing, CD4+ T cells and CD8+ T cells from peripheral blood were sorted into separate populations.

The CDR3 has 17 amino acids, counting the end cysteine and phenylalanine. Only the CDR3 region is kept as DNA, spanning 51 bases read in frame from base 1. V and J are trimmed by 11 bases and 0 bases, and the gene matches miss 10 bases of the junction. CDR1 and CDR2 are drawn from the germline V gene: ENHRY, SYGVKD. Concerning this clone itself: The antigen it binds to is not known. No qualities accompany the bases; no much larger clone lies one base away.

The material was CD4+ or CD8+ T cells sorted from blood, obtained in a trial of the OX40 agonist ivuxolimab. The TCR sequence derives from an adult with an advanced solid tumor such as melanoma, head and neck, liver or kidney cancer. This receptor chain uses TRBV10-3 and TRBJ2-1; TRBD2 matches 13 bases in the middle. The CDR3 protein is CAAQTSGRTDSYNEQFF. The DNA is TGTGCCGCACAGACTAGCGGGAGGACCGACTCCTACAATGAGCAGTTCTTC.